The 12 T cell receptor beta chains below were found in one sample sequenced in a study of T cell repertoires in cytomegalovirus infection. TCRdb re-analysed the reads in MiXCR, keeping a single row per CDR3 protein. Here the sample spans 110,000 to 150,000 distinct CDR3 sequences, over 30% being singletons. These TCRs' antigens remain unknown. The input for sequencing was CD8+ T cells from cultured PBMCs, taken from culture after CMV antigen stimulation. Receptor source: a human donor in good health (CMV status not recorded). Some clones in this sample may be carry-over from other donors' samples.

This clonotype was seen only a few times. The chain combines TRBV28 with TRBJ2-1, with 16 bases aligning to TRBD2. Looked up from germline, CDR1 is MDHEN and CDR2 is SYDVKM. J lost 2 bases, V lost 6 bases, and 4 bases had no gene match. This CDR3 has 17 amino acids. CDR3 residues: CASRTGTSGGAYNEQFF. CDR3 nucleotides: TGTGCCAGCAGAACCGGGACTAGCGGGGGGGCCTACAATGAGCAGTTCTTC.

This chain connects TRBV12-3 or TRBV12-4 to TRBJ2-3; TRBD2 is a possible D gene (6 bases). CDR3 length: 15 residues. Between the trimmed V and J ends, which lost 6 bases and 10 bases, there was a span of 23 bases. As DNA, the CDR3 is TGTGCCAGCAGCTGGGTGGGGGACTCGCCCGGTTCGCAGTATTTT. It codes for CASSWVGDSPGSQYF.

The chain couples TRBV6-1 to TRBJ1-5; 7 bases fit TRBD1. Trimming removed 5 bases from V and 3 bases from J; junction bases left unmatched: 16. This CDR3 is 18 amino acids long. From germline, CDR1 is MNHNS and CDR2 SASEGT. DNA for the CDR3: TGTGCCAGCAGTCTGATGGGGTCGGGAGACAGGGTCAATCAGCCCCAGCATTTT. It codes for CASSLMGSGDRVNQPQHF.

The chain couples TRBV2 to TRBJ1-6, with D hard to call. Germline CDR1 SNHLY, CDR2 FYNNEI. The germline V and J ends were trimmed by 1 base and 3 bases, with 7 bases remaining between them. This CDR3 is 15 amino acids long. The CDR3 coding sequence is TGTGCCAGCAGTGAAGACAGCAACTATAATTCACCCCTCCACTTT. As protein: CASSEDSNYNSPLHF. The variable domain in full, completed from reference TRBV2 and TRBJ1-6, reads EPEVTQTPSHQVTQMGQEVILRCVPISNHLYFYWYRQILGQKVEFLVSFYNNEISEKSEIFDDQFSVERPDGSNFTLKIRSTKLEDSAMYFCASSEDSNYNSPLHFGNGTRLTVT.

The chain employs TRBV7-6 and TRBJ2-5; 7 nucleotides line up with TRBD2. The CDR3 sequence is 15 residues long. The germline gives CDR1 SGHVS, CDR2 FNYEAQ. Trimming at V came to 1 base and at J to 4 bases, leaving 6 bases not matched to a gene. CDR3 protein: CASSLGTRELETQYF. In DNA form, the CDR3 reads TGTGCCAGCAGCTTAGGGACTAGGGAACTAGAGACCCAGTACTTC.

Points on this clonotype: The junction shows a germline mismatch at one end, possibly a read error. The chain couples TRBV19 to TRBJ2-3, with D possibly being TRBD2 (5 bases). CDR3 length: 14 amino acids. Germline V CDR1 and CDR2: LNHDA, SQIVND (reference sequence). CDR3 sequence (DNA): TGTGCCAGTAGTATCCTCGGGGTTACAGATATGCAGTATTTT. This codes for CASSILGVTDMQYF.

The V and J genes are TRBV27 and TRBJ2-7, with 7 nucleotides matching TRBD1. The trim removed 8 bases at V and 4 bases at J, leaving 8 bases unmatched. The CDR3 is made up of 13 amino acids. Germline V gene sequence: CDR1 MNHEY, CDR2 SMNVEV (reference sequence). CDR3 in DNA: TGTGCCAGCCGACGGACAGGAAATTACGAGCAGTACTTC. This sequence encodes CASRRTGNYEQYF.

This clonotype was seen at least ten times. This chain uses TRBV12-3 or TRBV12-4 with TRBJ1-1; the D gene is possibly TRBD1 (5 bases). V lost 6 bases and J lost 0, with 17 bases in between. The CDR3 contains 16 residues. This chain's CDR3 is CASRTLSAGLNTEAFF. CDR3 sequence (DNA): TGTGCCAGCAGGACTCTAAGTGCGGGACTGAACACTGAAGCTTTCTTT.

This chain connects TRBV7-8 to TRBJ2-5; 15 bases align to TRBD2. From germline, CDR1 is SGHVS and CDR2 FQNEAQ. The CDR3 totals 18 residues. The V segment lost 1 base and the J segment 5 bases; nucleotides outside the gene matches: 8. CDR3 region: CASSLGGTSGGPMETQYF. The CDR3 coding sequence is TGTGCCAGCAGCTTAGGCGGGACTAGCGGGGGGCCGATGGAGACCCAGTACTTC.

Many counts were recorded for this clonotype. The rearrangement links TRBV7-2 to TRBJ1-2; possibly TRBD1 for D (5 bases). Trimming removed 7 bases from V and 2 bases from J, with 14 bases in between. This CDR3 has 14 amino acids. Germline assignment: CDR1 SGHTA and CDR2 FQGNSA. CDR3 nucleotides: TGTGCCAGCACCATTGAGGGGTTAAACTATGGCTACACCTTC. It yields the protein CASTIEGLNYGYTF.

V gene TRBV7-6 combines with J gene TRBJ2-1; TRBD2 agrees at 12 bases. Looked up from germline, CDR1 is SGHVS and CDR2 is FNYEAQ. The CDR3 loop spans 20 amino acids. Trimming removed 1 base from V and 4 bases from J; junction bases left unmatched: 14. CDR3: CASSLGYSSGGAPAYNEQFF. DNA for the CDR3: TGTGCCAGCAGCTTAGGTTACTCTAGCGGGGGGGCACCCGCATACAATGAGCAGTTCTTC.

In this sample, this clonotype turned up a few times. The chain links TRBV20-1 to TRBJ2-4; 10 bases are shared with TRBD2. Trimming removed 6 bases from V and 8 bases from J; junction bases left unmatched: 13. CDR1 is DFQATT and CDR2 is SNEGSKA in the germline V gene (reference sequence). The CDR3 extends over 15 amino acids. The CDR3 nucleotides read TGCAGTGCCGGGTCGAGCGGGGGGGCCGAGGACATTCAGTACTTC. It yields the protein CSAGSSGGAEDIQYF.